Below are 6 T cell receptor beta chains sequenced from a single sample in a study of blood T cell repertoires in COVID-19. Libraries were prepared by immunoSEQ multiplex PCR; TCRdb keeps only in-frame clonotypes and omits some of them. The sample yields a few hundred thousand clones, 87% seen once. The sequenced sample consisted of peripheral blood. Receptor source: a man younger than 30 with active or convalescent COVID-19.

This clone was seen only once. The genes are TRBV9 and TRBJ1-2; D perhaps matches TRBD1 (5 bases). This CDR3 contains 14 residues. The V end was cut by 4 bases, the J end by 5 bases, with 15 bases between. Germline assignment: CDR1 SGDLS and CDR2 YYNGEE. The CDR3 loop reads CASSPGGRSYGYTF. The CDR3, as DNA: TGTGCCAGCAGCCCGGGGGGTCGGAGTTATGGCTACACCTTC.

The V and J genes are TRBV6-1 and TRBJ2-7; perhaps TRBD1 as D (6 bases). V lost 7 bases and J lost 7, with 11 bases in between. The germline CDR1 and CDR2 sequences are MNHNS and SASEGT. This CDR3 has 11 amino acids. The CDR3 is CASTKGEEQYF. CDR3 DNA sequence: TGTGCCAGCACAAAGGGGGAAGAGCAGTACTTC.

The chain recombines TRBV7-2 with TRBJ2-7; D uncertain. This CDR3 spans 15 amino acids. Germline CDR1 is SGHTA and CDR2 is FQGNSA. V was pared by 1 base and J by 0 bases, with 10 bases between. The CDR3 sequence is CASSLGVPSSYEQYF. The CDR3 nucleotides are TGTGCCAGCAGCTTAGGGGTACCTAGCTCCTACGAGCAGTACTTC.

This rearrangement joins TRBV5-1 to TRBJ2-1; no definite D call. This CDR3 region has 12 residues. The germline V and J ends were trimmed by 6 bases and 4 bases, with 8 bases remaining between them. Germline values: CDR1 SGHRS, CDR2 YFSETQ. CDR3 region: CASNAPYNEQFF. DNA of the CDR3: TGCGCCAGCAATGCGCCTTACAATGAGCAGTTCTTC.

The CDR3 is CASSPSYAGASDEQYF. The DNA for the CDR3 is TGTGCCAGCAGCCCAAGCTACGCGGGAGCGAGTGACGAGCAGTACTTC. This chain links TRBV3-1 (or the pseudogene TRBV3-2) with TRBJ2-7, with 7 bases identical to TRBD2. Germline CDR1 is LGHDT and CDR2 is YNNKEL (reference sequence). CDR3 length: 16 amino acids. Losses at the gene ends were 4 bases for V and 5 bases for J; bases not matched to a gene: 14.

This rearrangement joins TRBV3-1 (or the pseudogene TRBV3-2) to TRBJ2-3; 10 nucleotides match TRBD2. Germline V gene lookup returns CDR1 LGHDT and CDR2 YNNKEL (reference sequence). V gave up 2 bases and J gave up 5 bases; unmatched junction bases: 1. This CDR3 is 14 amino acids long. The CDR3 reads CASSQLAGEDTQYF. The DNA for the CDR3 is TGTGCCAGCAGCCAACTAGCGGGGGAAGATACGCAGTATTTT.